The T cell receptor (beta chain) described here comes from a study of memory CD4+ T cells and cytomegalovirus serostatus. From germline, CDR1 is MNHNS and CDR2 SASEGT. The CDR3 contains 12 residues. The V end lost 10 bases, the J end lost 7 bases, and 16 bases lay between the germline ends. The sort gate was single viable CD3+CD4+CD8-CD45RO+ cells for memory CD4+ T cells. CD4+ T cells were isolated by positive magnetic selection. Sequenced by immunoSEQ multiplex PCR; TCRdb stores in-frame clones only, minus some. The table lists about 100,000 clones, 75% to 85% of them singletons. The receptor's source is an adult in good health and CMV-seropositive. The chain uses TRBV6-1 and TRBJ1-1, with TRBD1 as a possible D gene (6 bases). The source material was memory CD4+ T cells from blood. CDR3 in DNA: TGTGCCACCGGTACAGGGTTTAGTGAAGCTTTCTTT. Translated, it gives CATGTGFSEAFF.